The rows below give T cell receptor beta chains drawn from one sample of a study of blood T cell repertoires in COVID-19. TCRdb's table, derived via immunoSEQ multiplex PCR, lists solely in-frame clones and lacks some. The sample shows 250,000 to 300,000 clones, around four fifths of them seen only once. Sequenced sample: peripheral blood. These receptors were collected from a man aged 55 to 69 who had recovered from COVID-19. Each CDR3 is given with its conserved first and last residue. D genes are given only for firm matches. For some rows the clone size is stated as once, few or many, or as a class when expanded; others skip it.

cdr3_aa cdr3_nt d_call j_call v_call clone_size
CASRGRGNSYEQYF TGTGCCAGCAGAGGACGGGGGAACTCCTACGAGCAGTACTTC . TRBJ2-7 TRBV27 .
CASSLAGSGSEQYF TGTGCCAGCAGCTTGGCCGGGAGCGGGTCCGAGCAGTACTTC . TRBJ2-7 TRBV5-6 .
CASSDSRETQYF TGTGCCAGCAGTGACAGCCGCGAGACCCAGTACTTC . TRBJ2-5 TRBV5-5 many
CASSPQRPTYNEQFF TGTGCCAGCTCACCACAGCGGCCCACCTACAATGAGCAGTTCTTC . TRBJ2-1 TRBV18 .
CASSQEGETGELFF TGTGCCAGCAGCCAAGAGGGTGAGACAGGGGAGCTGTTTTTT . TRBJ2-2 TRBV4-2 many
CASSERVATNEKLFF TGTGCCAGCAGCGAACGAGTTGCAACTAATGAAAAACTGTTTTTT . TRBJ1-4 TRBV3-1/TRBV3-2 .
CASSARGTASSYNEQFF TGTGCCAGCAGCGCCCGGGGGACGGCGAGCTCCTACAATGAGCAGTTCTTC . TRBJ2-1 TRBV9 .
CASSPGGAGQPQHF TGTGCCAGCAGTCCCGGGGGGGCGGGTCAGCCCCAGCATTTT . TRBJ1-5 TRBV6-5 .
CASRYQGSNEKLFF TGTGCCAGCAGGTATCAGGGATCTAATGAAAAACTGTTTTTT . TRBJ1-4 TRBV27 .
CASSSTGQGIYEQYF TGTGCCAGCTCAAGCACGGGACAGGGGATCTACGAGCAGTACTTC TRBD1 TRBJ2-7 TRBV18 .
CASSVSGTGPYEQYF TGTGCCAGCAGCGTAAGCGGGACAGGACCCTACGAGCAGTACTTC . TRBJ2-7 TRBV9 once
CASSELAGTSYQPQHF TGTGCCAGCAGTGAATTAGCCGGGACTTCGTATCAGCCCCAGCATTTT . TRBJ1-5 TRBV6-1 once
CASSVWQGNEKLFF TGTGCCAGCTCCGTGTGGCAGGGGAATGAAAAACTGTTTTTT . TRBJ1-4 TRBV13 few
CASSPFDGIPEKLFF TGTGCCAGCAGCCCCTTCGACGGGATTCCCGAAAAACTGTTTTTT . TRBJ1-4 TRBV5-6 .
CASSLQETQYF TGTGCCAGCAGCCTCCAGGAGACCCAGTACTTC . TRBJ2-5 TRBV11-2 .
CASSLSQGGGEKLFF TGTGCCAGCAGCTTATCCCAGGGCGGTGGTGAAAAACTGTTTTTT . TRBJ1-4 TRBV7-2 many
CASRDTRAGGYTF TGTGCCAGCAGGGACACCAGGGCCGGTGGCTACACCTTC . TRBJ1-2 TRBV6-5 .
CASSQATGGEKLFF TGTGCCAGCAGCCAAGCGACAGGGGGTGAAAAACTGTTTTTT TRBD1 TRBJ1-4 TRBV4-2 .
CASSDSGSVTGELFF TGCGCCAGCAGTGATTCAGGGTCGGTCACCGGGGAGCTGTTTTTT . TRBJ2-2 TRBV10-1 .
CASSRQENSPLHF TGTGCCAGCAGTCGACAGGAGAATTCACCCCTCCACTTT . TRBJ1-6 TRBV6-5 .
CASRYGYRRSNTGELFF TGTGCCAGCAGGTACGGTTACAGGAGATCGAACACCGGGGAGCTGTTTTTT . TRBJ2-2 TRBV21-1 .
CASSRTRDRGNTIYF TGTGCCAGTAGCCGAACCCGGGACAGGGGAAACACCATATATTTT TRBD1 TRBJ1-3 TRBV19 .
CASSLPTGGIAGELFF TGTGCCAGTAGCCTCCCTACAGGGGGCATAGCCGGGGAGCTGTTTTTT TRBD1 TRBJ2-2 TRBV19 .
CASSESGLPEQYF TGTGCCAGCAGTGAATCTGGGCTCCCCGAGCAGTACTTC . TRBJ2-7 TRBV6-1 .
CASLGADYGYTF TGTGCCAGCCTAGGGGCAGACTATGGCTACACCTTC . TRBJ1-2 TRBV12-3/TRBV12-4 many
CASRTYSIGGANEKLFF TGTGCCAGCAGGACCTATAGCATCGGCGGTGCTAATGAAAAACTGTTTTTT . TRBJ1-4 TRBV27 .
CASGDRKETQYF TGTGCCAGCGGGGACAGAAAAGAGACCCAGTACTTC TRBD1 TRBJ2-5 TRBV2 .
CAWSRAGITDTQYF TGTGCCTGGAGTCGAGCGGGAATTACAGATACGCAGTATTTT TRBD2 TRBJ2-3 TRBV30 .
CASSISLAGPTDTQYF TGTGCCAGTAGTATTAGCCTAGCGGGACCCACAGATACGCAGTATTTT TRBD2 TRBJ2-3 TRBV19 .
CASSFRSRGITEAFF TGTGCCAGCAGTTTTAGGAGCAGGGGCATCACTGAAGCTTTCTTT . TRBJ1-1 TRBV27 few
CASSYADRGSTEAFF TGTGCCAGCAGTTACGCTGACAGGGGGAGTACTGAAGCTTTCTTT TRBD1 TRBJ1-1 TRBV6-9 .